These 6 T cell receptor beta chains originate from one sample sequenced in a study of blood T cell repertoires in COVID-19. TCRdb keeps only in-frame clones here, not all; method: immunoSEQ multiplex PCR. Of approximately 250,000 clones in the sample, 88% are singletons; the top ten hold approximately 2%. What was sequenced was PBMCs or T cells enriched from blood (not recorded which). The receptors shown here come from a woman aged 55-75 years in a cohort exposed to, infected with or recovered from COVID-19 (not recorded which).

The chain uses TRBV10-3 and TRBJ2-7; 7 bases line up with TRBD1. The junction had 9 bases not matched to a gene; V was cut back by 4 bases and J by 3 bases. In germline, CDR1 is ENHRY, CDR2 SYGVKD. CDR3 length: 15 amino acids. For the CDR3, the DNA is TGTGCCATCAGTGGACGACAGGGATGGTACTACGAGCAGTACTTC. The encoded protein is CAISGRQGWYYEQYF.

This clone has a handful of counts. The genes are TRBV7-2 and TRBJ2-7, with 8 positions matching TRBD2. Unmatched junction bases numbered 6, after V lost 7 bases and J lost 4 bases. The CDR3 is 13 amino acids. The germline gives CDR1 SGHTA, CDR2 FQGNSA. The CDR3 DNA reads as TGTGCCAGCACCCCCTCGGGGGGGTACGAGCAGTACTTC. Amino acids: CASTPSGGYEQYF. The variable domain in full, with the rest retrieved from reference TRBV7-2 and TRBJ2-7, is GAGVSQSPSNKVTEKGKDVELRCDPISGHTALYWYRQSLGQGLEFLIYFQGNSAPDKSGLPSDRFSAERTGGSVSTLTIQRTQQEDSAVYLCASTPSGGYEQYFGPGTRLTVT.

J is TRBJ1-1 and V is TRBV15; perhaps TRBD1 as D (5 bases). Looked up from germline, CDR1 is LNHNV and CDR2 is YYDKDF (reference sequence). The CDR3 covers 13 residues. V was clipped by 1 base and J by 4 bases, with 7 bases between them. The CDR3 region has the DNA TGTGCCACCAGCAGAGTCGGGGGCACTGAAGCTTTCTTT. This translates into CATSRVGGTEAFF.

The V and J genes are TRBV18 and TRBJ2-1; 7 nucleotides agree with TRBD1. CDR3 length: 17 amino acids. J was trimmed by 7 bases and V by 4 bases; bases with no gene match: 16. Germline V gene data show CDR1 as KGHSH and CDR2 as LQKENI. CDR3 sequence: CASSRKAGTVASNEQFF. DNA for the CDR3: TGTGCCAGCTCACGGAAAGCCGGGACAGTGGCTTCTAATGAGCAGTTCTTC.

V and J are TRBV30 and TRBJ1-3; 8 nucleotides line up with TRBD1. CDR1 and CDR2 (germline): GTSNPN, SVGIG (reference sequence). CDR3 size: 17 residues. V trimming: 3 bases; J trimming: 1 base; junction bases outside the gene matches: 11. This CDR3 reads CAWSGTRTGWSGNTIYF. CDR3 nucleotide sequence: TGTGCCTGGAGCGGTACTAGGACAGGGTGGTCTGGAAACACCATATATTTT.

This clone was found once. The chain has TRBV30 and TRBJ1-1, with a tentative D call TRBD1 (5 bases). The CDR3 is 14 residues long. Trimming shortened V by 8 bases and J by 4 bases, and 20 bases separated the two germline ends. Germline loops: CDR1 GTSNPN, CDR2 SVGIG (reference sequence). The CDR3: CAGTRQGWGTEAFF. CDR3 DNA sequence: TGTGCCGGGACCCGGCAGGGCTGGGGCACTGAAGCTTTCTTT.